The 16 T cell receptor beta chains below all came from one sample that was sequenced in a study of post-analysis software for immune sequencing data. Unique molecular identifiers were present in the TCR beta cDNA libraries. TCRdb called the PCR reads again in MiXCR, with one record for every CDR3 protein. The sample includes about 160,000 distinct CDR3 sequences, about 34% of them seen just once. This material consisted of blood, taken after autologous hematopoietic stem cell transplantation. The source of these receptors is a girl under 18 with multiple sclerosis.

This sequence joins TRBV4-2 and TRBJ2-3, with D perhaps TRBD1 (6 bases). Germline loops: CDR1 LGHNA, CDR2 YNFKEQ. The CDR3 spans 16 residues. Deletions cut 1 base from V and 4 bases from J, with 15 bases between. DNA of the CDR3: TGTGCCAGCAGCCAAGCCCAGGGGTTCGGGCCAGATACGCAGTATTTT. This translates into CASSQAQGFGPDTQYF.

This clonotype was found many times. The rearrangement links TRBV2 to TRBJ2-7, with D uncertain. The length of the CDR3 is 11 residues. Trimming shortened V by 3 bases and J by 4 bases, and 4 bases separated the two germline ends. Germline V gene data show CDR1 as SNHLY and CDR2 as FYNNEI. CDR3 region: CASSDEYEQYF. The CDR3 DNA reads as TGTGCCAGCAGTGACGAATACGAGCAGTACTTC. Variable domain in full (rest from reference TRBV2 and TRBJ2-7): EPEVTQTPSHQVTQMGQEVILRCVPISNHLYFYWYRQILGQKVEFLVSFYNNEISEKSEIFDDQFSVERPDGSNFTLKIRSTKLEDSAMYFCASSDEYEQYFGPGTRLTVT.

J is TRBJ1-5 and V is TRBV29-1, with 11 bases fitting TRBD1. The germline V gene encodes CDR1 SQVTM and CDR2 ANQGSEA. The V gene end was trimmed by 6 bases and the J gene end by 4 bases; junction bases not matched to a gene: 8. This CDR3 spans 15 amino acids. For the CDR3, the DNA is TGCAGCGTACAGGGACAGGGGGAACCTAATCAGCCCCAGCATTTT. Encoded protein: CSVQGQGEPNQPQHF.

The rearrangement joins TRBV7-9 to TRBJ2-3; 7 positions agree with TRBD2. Germline CDR1 reads SEHNR; CDR2 reads FQNEAQ (reference sequence). The CDR3 totals 17 residues. J was trimmed by 1 base and V by 4 bases; bases with no gene match: 11. CDR3 in DNA: TGTGCCAGCAGCTCTCAGGGAAAAGCGGGGCGCACAGATACGCAGTATTTT. It specifies CASSSQGKAGRTDTQYF. The whole variable domain, filled in from reference TRBV7-9 and TRBJ2-3, reads DTGVSQNPRHKITKRGQNVTFRCDPISEHNRLYWYRQTLGQGPEFLTYFQNEAQLEKSRLLSDRFSAERPKGSFSTLEIQRTEQGDSAMYLCASSSQGKAGRTDTQYFGPGTRLTVL.

The sample holds a few counts of this clonotype. The V call is TRBV7-2, the J call TRBJ2-7; the D is unclear. V was shortened by 0 bases and J by 4 bases, with 7 bases between the two germline ends. This CDR3 is 13 amino acids long. Germline V gene data show CDR1 as SGHTA and CDR2 as FQGNSA. The CDR3 sequence is CASSLANGYEQYF. Written as DNA, the CDR3 is TGTGCCAGCAGCTTAGCGAACGGGTACGAGCAGTACTTC.

This clonotype was seen ten or more times. The chain is built from TRBV29-1 and TRBJ2-7; 8 bases match TRBD2. The CDR3 contains 14 residues. With V trimmed by 1 base and J by 6 bases, 8 bases remained unmatched. Per germline, CDR1 SQVTM and CDR2 ANQGSEA. The CDR3 is CSVEGVSGAGEQYF. The CDR3 DNA is TGCAGCGTTGAAGGGGTTAGCGGGGCTGGCGAGCAGTACTTC.

This chain uses TRBV29-1 with TRBJ2-1; D is ambiguous. Looked up from germline, CDR1 is SQVTM and CDR2 is ANQGSEA. This CDR3 comprises 13 residues. Trimming pared 7 bases from V and 0 bases from J, leaving 10 bases between. Here the CDR3 reads CSGARSSYNEQFF. DNA of the CDR3: TGCAGCGGCGCCAGGAGCTCCTACAATGAGCAGTTCTTC.

V usage is TRBV6-2 or TRBV6-3 and J usage is TRBJ2-7, with D possibly matching TRBD2 (5 bases). V was trimmed by 7 bases and J by 0 bases, leaving 19 bases between them. Per germline, CDR1 MNHEY and CDR2 SVGEGT. The CDR3 has 16 amino acids. The CDR3 loop is CASNPRGVEGSYEQYF. The DNA of the CDR3 is TGTGCCAGCAACCCTCGGGGTGTAGAGGGCTCCTACGAGCAGTACTTC.

This clonotype was seen more than once but under ten times. This sequence joins TRBV27 and TRBJ2-1; 12 nucleotides align to TRBD2. V was clipped by 5 bases and J by 7 bases; unmatched bases: 12. The V gene's germline CDR1 is MNHEY and CDR2 SMNVEV (reference sequence). The CDR3 is 17 amino acids. In DNA, the CDR3 is TGTGCCAGCAGTCTCAGGGGGCTAGCGGGAGGGCGGAATGAGCAGTTCTTC. This codes for CASSLRGLAGGRNEQFF.

The sample holds a few counts of this clonotype. This CDR3 is CASSQDLAGSYEQYF. CDR3 DNA: TGTGCCAGCAGCCAAGATTTAGCGGGCTCCTACGAGCAGTACTTC. The V and J genes are TRBV4-2 and TRBJ2-7, with 7 bases lining up with TRBD2. In germline, CDR1 is LGHNA, CDR2 YNFKEQ. This CDR3 spans 15 amino acids. V shed 0 bases and J 0 bases; nucleotides not matched to a gene: 2.

In this sample, this clonotype turned up a few times. The rearrangement links TRBV7-9 to TRBJ1-2; D uncertain. Trimming took 4 bases from V and 0 from J, leaving 9 bases between them. The CDR3 is 14 amino acids. Looked up from germline, CDR1 is SEHNR and CDR2 is FQNEAQ (reference sequence). The chain's CDR3 is CASSSQDPNYGYTF. CDR3 sequence (DNA): TGTGCCAGCAGCTCCCAGGACCCTAACTATGGCTACACCTTC.

Note on this clonotype: A junction end diverges from the germline sequence, so it may reflect a read error. V gene TRBV7-2 combines with J gene TRBJ2-1, with unresolved D. The length of the CDR3 is 13 residues. The germline gives CDR1 SGHTA, CDR2 FQGNSA. The CDR3 sequence: CACSFGYGNEQFF. The CDR3 coding sequence is TGTGCCTGCAGCTTCGGTTATGGCAATGAGCAGTTCTTC.

The chain couples TRBV14 to TRBJ2-1; D perhaps matches TRBD2 (5 bases). V was trimmed by 7 bases and J by 6 bases, leaving 13 bases between them. The CDR3 sequence is 13 residues long. Germline V gene lookup returns CDR1 SGHDN and CDR2 FVKESK. CDR3 sequence reads: CASKNSGSNEQFF. CDR3 sequence (DNA): TGTGCCAGCAAAAACAGTGGGAGCAATGAGCAGTTCTTC.

There are many counts of this clonotype. The V gene is TRBV5-5, the J gene TRBJ2-7, with D perhaps matching TRBD1 or TRBD2 (6 bases each). This CDR3 region has 15 residues. V lost 0 bases, J lost 4 bases, and 14 bases lay in between. The germline gives CDR1 SGHKS, CDR2 YYEKEE (reference sequence). CDR3 residues: CASSLGPTGGYEQYF. In DNA form, the CDR3 reads TGTGCCAGCAGCTTGGGACCGACAGGAGGGTACGAGCAGTACTTC.

The chain uses TRBV9 and TRBJ2-7, with D perhaps matching TRBD2 (5 bases). V lost 0 bases and J lost 7, with 17 bases in between. Germline CDR1 is SGDLS and CDR2 is YYNGEE. This CDR3 has 15 residues. The CDR3 here is CASSVEDFSYNEQYF. CDR3 in DNA: TGTGCCAGCAGCGTAGAGGACTTCTCCTACAATGAGCAGTACTTC. Using reference TRBV9 and TRBJ2-7 for the parts outside the CDR3, the full variable domain is DSGVTQTPKHLITATGQRVTLRCSPRSGDLSVYWYQQSLDQGLQFLIQYYNGEERAKGNILERFSAQQFPDLHSELNLSSLELGDSALYFCASSVEDFSYNEQYFGPGTRLTVT.

The table lists this clonotype with a few counts. The J gene is TRBJ2-7, the V gene TRBV6-5; TRBD2 aligns across 7 bases. After removal of 0 bases from V and 1 base from J, the junction contained 6 bases not matched to a gene. CDR3 length: 16 residues. Germline V gene sequence: CDR1 MNHEY, CDR2 SVGAGI. Here the CDR3 DNA reads TGTGCCAGCAGTTACTCGAAGGTGGGGGGGTCCTACGAGCAGTACTTC. Translating it yields CASSYSKVGGSYEQYF.